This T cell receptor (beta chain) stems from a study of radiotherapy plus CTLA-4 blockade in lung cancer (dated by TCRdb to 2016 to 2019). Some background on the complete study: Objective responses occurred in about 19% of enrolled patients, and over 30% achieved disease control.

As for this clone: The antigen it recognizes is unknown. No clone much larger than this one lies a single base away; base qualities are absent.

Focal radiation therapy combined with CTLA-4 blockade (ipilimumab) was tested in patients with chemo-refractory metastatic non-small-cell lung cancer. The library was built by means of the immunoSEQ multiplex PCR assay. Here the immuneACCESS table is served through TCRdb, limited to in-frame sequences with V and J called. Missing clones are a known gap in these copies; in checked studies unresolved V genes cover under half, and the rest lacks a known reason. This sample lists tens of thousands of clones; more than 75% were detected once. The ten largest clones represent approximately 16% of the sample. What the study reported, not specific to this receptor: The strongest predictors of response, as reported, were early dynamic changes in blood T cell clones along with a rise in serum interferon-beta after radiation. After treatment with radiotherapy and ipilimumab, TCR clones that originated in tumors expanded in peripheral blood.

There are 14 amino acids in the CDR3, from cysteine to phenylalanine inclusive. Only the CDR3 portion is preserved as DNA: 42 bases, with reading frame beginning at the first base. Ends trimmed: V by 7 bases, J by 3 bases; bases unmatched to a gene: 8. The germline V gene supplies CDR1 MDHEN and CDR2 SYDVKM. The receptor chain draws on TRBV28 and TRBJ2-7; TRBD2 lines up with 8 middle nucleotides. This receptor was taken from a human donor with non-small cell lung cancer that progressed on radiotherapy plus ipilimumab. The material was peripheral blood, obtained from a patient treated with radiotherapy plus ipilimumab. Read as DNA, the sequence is TGTGCCAGCAACACCGGGACTAGAATCTACGAGCAGTACTTC. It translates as CASNTGTRIYEQYF.